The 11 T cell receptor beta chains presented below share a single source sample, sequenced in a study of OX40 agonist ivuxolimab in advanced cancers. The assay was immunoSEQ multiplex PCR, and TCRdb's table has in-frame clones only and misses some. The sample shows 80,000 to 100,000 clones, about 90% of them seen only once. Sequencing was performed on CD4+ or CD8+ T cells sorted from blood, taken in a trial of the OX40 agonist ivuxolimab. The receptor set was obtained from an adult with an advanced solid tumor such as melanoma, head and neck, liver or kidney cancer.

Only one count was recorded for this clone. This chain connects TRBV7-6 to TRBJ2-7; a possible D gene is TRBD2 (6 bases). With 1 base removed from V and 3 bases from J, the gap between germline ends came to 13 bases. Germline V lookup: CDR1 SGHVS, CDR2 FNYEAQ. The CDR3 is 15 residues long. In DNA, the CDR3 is TGTGCCAGCAGCTTAGTGGCGGGGACCCTCTACGAGCAGTACTTC. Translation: CASSLVAGTLYEQYF.

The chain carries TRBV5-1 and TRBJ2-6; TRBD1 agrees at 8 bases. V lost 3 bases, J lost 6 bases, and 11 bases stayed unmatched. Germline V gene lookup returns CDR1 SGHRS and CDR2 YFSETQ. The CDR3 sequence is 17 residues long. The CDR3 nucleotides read TGCGCCAGCAGCTCCGGGACAGGAACCTCTTTGGCCAACGTCCTGACTTTC. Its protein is CASSSGTGTSLANVLTF.

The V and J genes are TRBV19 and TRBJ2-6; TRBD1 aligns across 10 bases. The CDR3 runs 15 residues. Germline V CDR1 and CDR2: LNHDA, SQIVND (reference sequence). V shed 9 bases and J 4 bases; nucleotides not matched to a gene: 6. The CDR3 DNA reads TGTGCCAGCAGACAGGGGGCGACCGGGGCCAACGTCCTGACTTTC. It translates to CASRQGATGANVLTF.

CDR3 bases: TGCGCCAGCAGCTTCTTCTCAGGAACCGAATTAACCTACGAGCAGTACTTC. Amino acid sequence: CASSFFSGTELTYEQYF. The J gene is TRBJ2-7, the V gene TRBV5-1; D gene unclear. CDR1 and CDR2 (germline): SGHRS, YFSETQ. Trimming took 2 bases from V and 2 from J, leaving 20 bases between them. The length of the CDR3 is 17 residues. Full variable domain (missing parts from reference TRBV5-1 and TRBJ2-7): KAGVTQTPRYLIKTRGQQVTLSCSPISGHRSVSWYQQTPGQGLQFLFEYFSETQRNKGNFPGRFSGRQFSNSRSEMNVSTLELGDSALYLCASSFFSGTELTYEQYFGPGTRLTVT.

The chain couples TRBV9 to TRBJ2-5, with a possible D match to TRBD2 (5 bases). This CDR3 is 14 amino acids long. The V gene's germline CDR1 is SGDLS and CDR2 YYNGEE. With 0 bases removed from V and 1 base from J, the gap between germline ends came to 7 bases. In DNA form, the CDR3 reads TGTGCCAGCAGCGTAGGACTACCCCAAGAGACCCAGTACTTC. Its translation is CASSVGLPQETQYF. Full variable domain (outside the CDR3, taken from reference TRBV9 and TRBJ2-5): DSGVTQTPKHLITATGQRVTLRCSPRSGDLSVYWYQQSLDQGLQFLIQYYNGEERAKGNILERFSAQQFPDLHSELNLSSLELGDSALYFCASSVGLPQETQYFGPGTRLLVL.

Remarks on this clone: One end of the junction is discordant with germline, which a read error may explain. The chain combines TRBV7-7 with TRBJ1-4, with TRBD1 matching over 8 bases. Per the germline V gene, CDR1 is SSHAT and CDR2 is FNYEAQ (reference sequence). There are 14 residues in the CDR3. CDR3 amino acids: CASSRQGRNEKLFF. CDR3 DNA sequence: TGTGCTAGCAGCCGACAGGGGAGGAATGAAAAACTGTTTTTT.

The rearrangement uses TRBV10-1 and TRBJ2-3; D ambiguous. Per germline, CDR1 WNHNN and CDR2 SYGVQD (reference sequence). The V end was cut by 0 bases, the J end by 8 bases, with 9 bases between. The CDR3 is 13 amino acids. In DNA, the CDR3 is TGCGCCAGCAGTGAGTCGTTACGAAGTACGCAGTATTTT. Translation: CASSESLRSTQYF.

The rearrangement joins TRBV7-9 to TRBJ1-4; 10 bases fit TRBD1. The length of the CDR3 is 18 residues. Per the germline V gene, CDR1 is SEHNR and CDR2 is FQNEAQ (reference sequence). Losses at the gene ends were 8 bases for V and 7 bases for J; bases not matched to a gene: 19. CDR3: CASAFIGGQGWSGEKLFF. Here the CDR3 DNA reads TGTGCCAGCGCCTTCATCGGGGGACAGGGGTGGTCGGGTGAAAAACTGTTTTTT.

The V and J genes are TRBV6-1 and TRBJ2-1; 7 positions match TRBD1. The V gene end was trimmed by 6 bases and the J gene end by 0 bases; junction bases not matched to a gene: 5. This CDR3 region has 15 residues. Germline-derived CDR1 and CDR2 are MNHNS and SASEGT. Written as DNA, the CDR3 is TGTGCCAGCAGCCTACAGGGGAGCTCCTACAATGAGCAGTTCTTC. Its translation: CASSLQGSSYNEQFF.

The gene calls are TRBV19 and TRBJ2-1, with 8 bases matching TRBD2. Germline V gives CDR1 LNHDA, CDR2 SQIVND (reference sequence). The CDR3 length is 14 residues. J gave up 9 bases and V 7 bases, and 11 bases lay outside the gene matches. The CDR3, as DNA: TGTGCCAGTAAGCCAGCGGGAGCTTCCCCTGAGCAGTTCTTC. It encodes CASKPAGASPEQFF.

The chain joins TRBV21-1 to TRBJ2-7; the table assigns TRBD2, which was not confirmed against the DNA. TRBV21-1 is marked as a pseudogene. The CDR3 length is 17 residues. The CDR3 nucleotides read TGTGCCAGCAGCAGGATGGAGGCAGACGCTGCATCTTACGAGCAGTACTTC. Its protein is CASSRMEADAASYEQYF.